Listed here are 3 T cell receptor beta chains from one sample, sequenced in a study of CD8+CD57+ T cells in acquired aplastic anemia. Both TCR beta VDJ combination and CDR3 sequence profiling were carried out. Genomic DNA was the template for this profiling. TCRdb re-analysed the reads in MiXCR, keeping a single row per CDR3 protein. Of more than 95,000 distinct CDR3 sequences listed, approximately 36% are singletons. Patients sequenced had flow cytometry evidence of CD8+CD57+ cell expansion. The sample comprised sorted CD4+, CD8+, or CD8+CD57+ T cells (not recorded which) from PBMCs. The receptor set was obtained from a human donor with aplastic anemia.

This clonotype appeared many times. V usage is TRBV4-3 and J usage is TRBJ1-2; no definite D call. Between the trimmed V and J ends, which lost 0 bases and 4 bases, there was a span of 9 bases. The CDR3 has 14 amino acids. Germline lookup yields CDR1 LGHNA and CDR2 YSLEER. In nucleotides, the CDR3 is TGCGCCAGCAGCCAAGAATTGAGGCCCTATGGCTACACCTTC. Amino acid sequence: CASSQELRPYGYTF.

This rearrangement joins TRBV6-1 to TRBJ1-5; TRBD1 is a possible D gene (6 bases). This CDR3 contains 15 residues. Trimming shortened V by 7 bases and J by 3 bases, and 16 bases separated the two germline ends. Germline lookup yields CDR1 MNHNS and CDR2 SASEGT. This chain's CDR3 is CASKLQGDANQPQHF. The CDR3 DNA sequence: TGTGCCAGCAAGCTACAGGGAGATGCCAATCAGCCCCAGCATTTT.

The chain uses TRBV29-1 and TRBJ1-2; 11 bases fit TRBD1. Germline trimming cut 0 bases from V and 4 bases from J; bases unmatched to any gene: 10. This CDR3 spans 17 amino acids. Germline V gene data show CDR1 as SQVTM and CDR2 as ANQGSEA. In DNA, the CDR3 is TGCAGCGTTGAAGATCCTAACCCGGGACAGGGGGTCTATGGCTACACCTTC. This translates into CSVEDPNPGQGVYGYTF.